This is a list of T cell receptor beta chains from one sample in a study of blood T cell repertoires in COVID-19. Repertoires were generated with immunoSEQ multiplex PCR, while TCRdb's copy carries only in-frame clones and drops some. The table lists about 97,000 clones, about 86% of them singletons, with 15% in the top ten. The sequenced sample was peripheral blood. The receptors stem from a human donor in a cohort sampled during active COVID-19. CDR3s include the opening cysteine and the closing phenylalanine or tryptophan. The D gene is left open where the match is weak. Clone size is stated in some rows and not others, as once, few, many or a class when expanded.

>TRBJ2-5|.|.|TRBV5-1
TGCGCCAGCAGCTTGGTGGTTAGACAAGAGACCCAGTACTTC
CASSLVVRQETQYF
>TRBJ2-2|.|few|TRBV19
TGTGCCAGCGCCCCGTGGCAGGGACAAGGCACCGGGGAGCTGTTTTTT
CASAPWQGQGTGELFF
>TRBJ1-2|.|.|TRBV2
TGTGCCAGCAGTGACAATTATGGACCGGGAGTGTATGGCTACACCTTC
CASSDNYGPGVYGYTF
>TRBJ1-1|.|.|TRBV21-1
TGTGCCAGCAGCAGAAATGAACAGGAGGGGAACACTGAAGCTTTCTTT
CASSRNEQEGNTEAFF
>TRBJ2-1|TRBD2|.|TRBV18
TGTGCCAGCTCCTCCCGGCCAGGGACTAGGTCCTACAATGAGCAGTTCTTC
CASSSRPGTRSYNEQFF
>TRBJ2-4|.|.|TRBV6-2/TRBV6-3
TGTGCCAGCAGTTCGGGTGCGGGCGGCATCAAAAACATTCAGTACTTC
CASSSGAGGIKNIQYF
>TRBJ2-2|.|.|TRBV27
TGTGCCAGCAGTTTTGGCGGGAACACCGGGGAGCTGTTTTTT
CASSFGGNTGELFF
>TRBJ2-7|.|.|TRBV3-1/TRBV3-2
TGTGCCAGCAGCCAAGAAGTAAGGCTAGCGTCCTACGAGCAGTACTTC
CASSQEVRLASYEQYF
>TRBJ1-1|TRBD1|.|TRBV6-5
TGTGCCAGCAGTTACTCGTACAGGGGGACTGAAGCTTTCTTT
CASSYSYRGTEAFF
>TRBJ1-2|.|.|TRBV2
TGTGCCAGCAGCCGCCACCAGGCACGTCTATATGGCTACACCTTC
CASSRHQARLYGYTF
>TRBJ1-2|TRBD1|.|TRBV30
TGTGCCTGGAGTGGGGACAGGACCGAGGGAGCTAACTATGGCTACACCTTC
CAWSGDRTEGANYGYTF
>TRBJ2-7|TRBD2|.|TRBV19
TGTGCCAGTAGTCCGGGACTAGCGGGAGTAGAGCAGTACTTC
CASSPGLAGVEQYF
>TRBJ2-7|TRBD1|.|TRBV5-4
TGTGCCAGCAGCGGGGGACAGGGAAGCTACGAGCAGTACTTC
CASSGGQGSYEQYF
>TRBJ1-5|.|.|TRBV12-3/TRBV12-4
TGTGCCAGCAGTGAGGAGTACAATCAGCCCCAGCATTTT
CASSEEYNQPQHF
>TRBJ1-4|.|.|TRBV11-2
TGTGCCAGCAGCTCGGTTGAAAAACTGTTTTTT
CASSSVEKLFF
>TRBJ2-1|TRBD2|.|TRBV29-1
TGCAGCGCGTTAGCGGGGGGATACAATGAGCAGTTCTTC
CSALAGGYNEQFF
>TRBJ2-3|.|.|TRBV2
TGTGCCAGCACGACTAGCACAGATACGCAGTATTTT
CASTTSTDTQYF